This TCR beta chain stems from a study of CD4+ T cells in melanoma. With regard to this clone: Its target is not known. Other DNA sequences in the same sample also yield this CDR3.

Findings and limits, study-wide: CD8+ T cell, macrophage and B cell function reportedly correlated with neoantigen-specific CD4+ T cells. Neoantigen-specific CD4+ T cells in melanoma reportedly had diverse differentiation states.

V lost 1 base and J 3 bases, leaving 13 bases between the germline ends. CDR3 size: 15 residues. CDR1 and CDR2 from the germline V gene are SGHRS and YFSETQ. The method was immunoSEQ multiplex PCR; TCRdb's version includes in-frame clones alone and lacks a portion of them. The sample records around 130,000 clones, 80% to 95% being singletons. The sequence was collected from a human donor with melanoma. The chain couples TRBV5-1 to TRBJ2-5; TRBD2 might be the D (5 bases). Here the CDR3 DNA reads TGCGCCAGCAGCTTGAGAGGGCCTGGGGAAGAGACCCAGTACTTC. Its protein product is CASSLRGPGEETQYF.